This T cell receptor beta chain was recorded in a study of OX40 agonist ivuxolimab in advanced cancers. Study at large: Three patients, one with hepatocellular carcinoma and two with cutaneous melanoma, achieved partial responses.

Study-wide points: Among the lowest peripheral clonal expansion occurred in 0.1-3.0 mg/kg partial responders. Still undetermined is the antigen specificity of the expanded peripheral T cells.

The V gene end was trimmed by 1 base and the J gene end by 5 bases; junction bases not matched to a gene: 5. Per germline, CDR1 LGHNT and CDR2 FRNRAP. CDR3 size: 15 residues. To note about this clone: Its cognate antigen is unknown.

The data were produced by immunoSEQ multiplex PCR, yet TCRdb's version contains in-frame clones alone and is incomplete. The sample holds approximately 91,000 clones, 80% to 90% seen once. This sequence was found in an adult with an advanced solid tumor such as melanoma, head and neck, liver or kidney cancer. The specimen comprised CD4+ or CD8+ T cells sorted from blood, sampled in a trial of the OX40 agonist ivuxolimab. The chain is built from TRBV12-5 and TRBJ2-3; 8 bases match TRBD2. The CDR3 sequence is CASGLAGTSLDTQYF. CDR3 sequence (DNA): TGTGCTAGTGGTTTGGCCGGGACTAGTCTAGATACGCAGTATTTT.